This record covers a single TCR beta chain. Its antigen is currently unknown. The sample is drawn from a study of shared clonotypes between healthy human individuals. Study-wide context: Donors had three CD4 naive, three CD4 memory, two CD8 naive and one CD8 memory plate apiece. Broader study findings: Non-shared clonotypes showed lower generation probabilities than clonotypes common to all four donors.

Assay: immunoSEQ multiplex PCR; the TCRdb copy retains only in-frame clones and omits some. The sample contains about 1,800,000 clones, around 96% of which appear only once. The naive CD8 subset, CD45RO-negative cells positively selected for CCR7, excluded terminally differentiated effector memory CD45RA+ cells. V lost 1 base to trimming and J lost 8 bases, with 22 bases between them. CDR1 SGDLS and CDR2 YYNGEE come from the germline V gene. This CDR3 has 17 amino acids. This sequence was found in a man in his late teens or twenties in good health. The J gene is TRBJ2-1, the V gene TRBV9; D may correspond to TRBD1 or TRBD2 (5 bases each). The specimen was naive CD8+ T cells sorted from blood. CDR3 region: CASSVKVGTGSGDEQFF. CDR3 DNA: TGTGCCAGCAGCGTAAAGGTTGGGACGGGCAGTGGAGATGAGCAGTTCTTC.